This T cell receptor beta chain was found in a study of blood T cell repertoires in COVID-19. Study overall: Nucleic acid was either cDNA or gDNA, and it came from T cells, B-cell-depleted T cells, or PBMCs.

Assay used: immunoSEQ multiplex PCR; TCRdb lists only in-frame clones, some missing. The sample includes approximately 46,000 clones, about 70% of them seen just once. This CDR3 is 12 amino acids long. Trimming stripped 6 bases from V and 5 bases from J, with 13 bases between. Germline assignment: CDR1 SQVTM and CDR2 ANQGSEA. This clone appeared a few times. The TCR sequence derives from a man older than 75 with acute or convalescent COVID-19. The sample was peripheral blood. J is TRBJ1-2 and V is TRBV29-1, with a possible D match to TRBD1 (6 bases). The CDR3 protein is CSVSGQRYGYTF. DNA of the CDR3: TGCAGCGTGTCCGGACAGCGGTATGGCTACACCTTC.